A selection of T cell receptor beta chains follows, all from one sample in a study of cytomegalovirus exposure and HLA in healthy donors. Assay: immunoSEQ multiplex PCR; the TCRdb copy retains only in-frame clones and omits some. The table records approximately 77,000 clones, over 60% of them present only once. Sequences were obtained from PBMCs. The receptors originated from a man aged 40-55 years in good health and CMV-seronegative. Both conserved end residues are part of each CDR3. The order of the fields is J gene, D gene, V gene, clone size, CDR3 DNA, CDR3 protein. D genes are given only for firm matches. The size field is filled for only some rows; it gives once, few, many or a size class.

>TRBJ1-2|-|TRBV11-1|-
TGTGCCAGCAGCTCGCTCACAGGCGCCTATGGCTACACCTTC
CASSSLTGAYGYTF
>TRBJ1-3|-|TRBV7-8|once
TGTGCCAGCAGCTCGACGGACACCTTCTCTGGAAACACCATATATTTT
CASSSTDTFSGNTIYF
>TRBJ2-1|TRBD2|TRBV7-7|-
TGTGCTAGCAGCTCCGGGACTAGCTCCTACAATGAGCAGTTCTTC
CASSSGTSSYNEQFF
>TRBJ2-1|TRBD2|TRBV5-1|-
TGCGCCAGCAGCTTATATCTTCTGAGCGGGGGGCGCTCCAATGAGCAGTTCTTC
CASSLYLLSGGRSNEQFF
>TRBJ2-3|-|TRBV6-5|-
TGTGCCAGCAGCGCTAACCCGGGGGATACGCAGTATTTT
CASSANPGDTQYF
>TRBJ2-3|-|TRBV6-4|-
TGTGCCAGCAGTGACTCTGGGGCGCTCACAGATACGCAGTATTTT
CASSDSGALTDTQYF
>TRBJ1-1|-|TRBV19|-
TGTGCCAGTAGTATAGCGGGGGTCACTGAAGCTTTCTTT
CASSIAGVTEAFF
>TRBJ1-5|-|TRBV28|-
TGTGCCAGCAGTCCCTCGGGACATTATAGCAATCAGCCCCAGCATTTT
CASSPSGHYSNQPQHF
>TRBJ1-3|TRBD1|TRBV29-1|once
TGCAGCGCAGGGGGGATGGACACCATATATTTT
CSAGGMDTIYF
>TRBJ2-5|TRBD1|TRBV7-6|-
TGTGCCAGCAGCTTAATGGGACAGGGAGTAGAGGCCCAGTACTTC
CASSLMGQGVEAQYF
>TRBJ2-5|-|TRBV5-1|-
TGCGCCAGCAGTCGGGGGGCGGCATCCCAAGAGACCCAGTACTTC
CASSRGAASQETQYF
>TRBJ1-1|TRBD1|TRBV4-3|-
TGCGCCAGCAGGCGGTCAGGGGGCGGGATGAACACTGAAGCTTTCTTT
CASRRSGGGMNTEAFF
>TRBJ1-2|-|TRBV7-9|-
TGTGCCAGCAGCGTAAGGACAGACTATGGCTACTCCTTC
CASSVRTDYGYSF
>TRBJ2-6|-|TRBV6-4|-
TGTGCCAGCAGTGACAGCGGAGACTCTGGGGCCAACGTCCTGACTTTC
CASSDSGDSGANVLTF
>TRBJ1-2|-|TRBV7-8|-
TGTGCCAGCAGCTTCGCGGATTTGGGTGGCTACACCTTC
CASSFADLGGYTF
>TRBJ2-3|-|TRBV30|few
TGTGCTACCGACGCGGCTAGCACAGATACGCAGTATTTT
CATDAASTDTQYF
>TRBJ2-7|TRBD2|TRBV30|-
TGTGCCTGGAGAACTAGCGGGGGTGGCGGCGAGCAGTACTTC
CAWRTSGGGGEQYF
>TRBJ2-7|-|TRBV10-3|-
TGTGCCATCAGGAGGGAGAACGACGAGCAGTACTTC
CAIRRENDEQYF
>TRBJ2-3|TRBD2|TRBV7-2|-
TGTGCCAGCCCAAAGGGGGGACTAGCAGGGACGCAGTATTTT
CASPKGGLAGTQYF
>TRBJ2-7|-|TRBV28|-
TGTGCCAGCCGGTTCCAGGGGACGTCCTACGAGCAGTACTTC
CASRFQGTSYEQYF
>TRBJ1-1|-|TRBV15|few
TGTGCCACCAGCAGAGATCAGGGGCCTGGCACTGAAGCTTTCTTT
CATSRDQGPGTEAFF
>TRBJ2-1|TRBD2|TRBV4-2|-
TGTGCCAGCAGCCAAGAGGGGTTAGCGGGAGGGCCCGGGCTTAATGAGCAGTTCTTC
CASSQEGLAGGPGLNEQFF
>TRBJ2-1|-|TRBV5-5|-
TGTGCCAGCAGCCCAAAGAACATTTTGTCCTACAATGAGCAGTTCTTC
CASSPKNILSYNEQFF
>TRBJ2-7|TRBD1|TRBV27|-
TGTGCCAGCAGTTTCGGTCAGGGGGACTCCTACGAGCAGTACTTC
CASSFGQGDSYEQYF
>TRBJ1-1|-|TRBV29-1|-
TGCAGCGTCCAACAGGGTCCCCTGAACACTGAAGCTTTCTTT
CSVQQGPLNTEAFF
>TRBJ1-2|TRBD1|TRBV7-8|-
TGTGCCAGCAGCTTAGACTTGGGGACAGATCATCTCTATGGCTACACCTTC
CASSLDLGTDHLYGYTF
>TRBJ1-5|-|TRBV7-2|few
TGTGCCAGCAGCCCTCAGGGTAGCAATCAGCCCCAGCATTTT
CASSPQGSNQPQHF
>TRBJ1-2|TRBD1|TRBV5-1|few
TGCGCCAGCAGCTTGGTAGGACAGGGGTCCTATGGCTACACCTTC
CASSLVGQGSYGYTF
>TRBJ2-7|-|TRBV28|-
TGTGCCAGCAGGTACTCCGGGACAAACTACGAGCAGTACTTC
CASRYSGTNYEQYF
>TRBJ1-5|-|TRBV19|once
TGTGCCAGTAGTATACAGGGAAGCAACCAGCCCCAGCATTTT
CASSIQGSNQPQHF
>TRBJ2-7|-|TRBV5-4|once
TGTGCCAGCAGCGGGAGGTCCTCCTACGAGCAGTACTTC
CASSGRSSYEQYF
>TRBJ1-1|-|TRBV29-1|-
TGCAGCTCCGGGGGGGCGGGGACTGAAGCTTTCTTT
CSSGGAGTEAFF
>TRBJ1-1|-|TRBV9|once
TGTGCCAGCAGCGTAGGAGGGCAGAACACTGAAGCTTTCTTT
CASSVGGQNTEAFF